What follows is one T cell receptor (beta chain) and its context. The CDR3 loop spans 16 amino acids. Germline-derived CDR1 and CDR2 are SGDLS and YYNGEE. V gave up 5 bases and J gave up 7 bases; unmatched junction bases: 15. Produced via immunoSEQ multiplex PCR; TCRdb's table is partial and in-frame only. The sample lists approximately 440,000 clones; less than 95% were seen once. This sample is part of a study of blood T cell repertoires in COVID-19. Participant age was roughly 18 to 100 years, and participants resided in about 25 US areas. The sequence was obtained from a young man who had recovered from COVID-19. The sequencing sample was made of PBMCs or T cells enriched from blood (not recorded which). The rearrangement uses TRBV9 and TRBJ1-5, with TRBD1 matching 7 bases. The CDR3 sequence is CASSPGGTVDLQPQHF. The CDR3 nucleotides are TGTGCCAGCAGTCCCGGTGGGACAGTCGATTTACAGCCCCAGCATTTT.